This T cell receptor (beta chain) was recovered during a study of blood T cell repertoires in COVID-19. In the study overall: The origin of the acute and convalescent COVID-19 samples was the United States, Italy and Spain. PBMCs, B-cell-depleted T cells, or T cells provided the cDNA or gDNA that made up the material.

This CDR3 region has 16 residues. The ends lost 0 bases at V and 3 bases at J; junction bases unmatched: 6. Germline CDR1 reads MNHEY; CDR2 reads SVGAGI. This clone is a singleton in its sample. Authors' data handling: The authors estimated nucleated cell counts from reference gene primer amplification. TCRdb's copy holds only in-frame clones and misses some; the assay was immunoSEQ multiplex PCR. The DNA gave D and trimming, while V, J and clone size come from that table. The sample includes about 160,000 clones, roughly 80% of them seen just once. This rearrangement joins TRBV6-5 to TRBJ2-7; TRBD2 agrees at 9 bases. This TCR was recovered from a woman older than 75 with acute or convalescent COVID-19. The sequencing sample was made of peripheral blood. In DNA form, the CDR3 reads TGTGCCAGCAGTTACTCCGGGACTAGCAGGGGCTACGAGCAGTACTTC. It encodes CASSYSGTSRGYEQYF.